This TCR beta chain was identified during a study of shared clonotypes between healthy human individuals. About the research overall: A couple of women and three men aged 18 to 49 made up the donors. Researchers assigned three CD4 naive, three CD4 memory, two CD8 naive and one CD8 memory plate to each donor.

This clone has only one observation. The antigen is unknown. Free of recent acute infections or vaccinations, the donors were healthy HIV-negative adults. The study's findings and limits: In general, naive subsets displayed greater estimated richness than memory subsets did.

Clones were sequenced by immunoSEQ multiplex PCR, and TCRdb holds only the in-frame ones, with some missing. The table lists under 750,000 clones, approximately 72% of them singletons, with less than 2% in the top ten. The clonotype originates from a woman aged 25 to 39 in good health. Sequences were obtained from memory CD4+ T cells sorted from blood. Regarding subset: CD45RA-negative fraction.

Written as DNA, the CDR3 is TGTGCCAGCAGTCAACGTTACAGGGGGCCCTACGAGCAGTACTTC. Amino acids: CASSQRYRGPYEQYF. This chain uses TRBV7-2 with TRBJ2-7; 9 bases agree with TRBD1. The germline V gene has CDR1 SGHTA and CDR2 FQGNSA. With 6 bases clipped from V and 2 bases from J, the junction kept 8 bases outside the gene matches. This CDR3 has 15 residues.